The 30 T cell receptor beta chains in this list originate from one sample, sequenced in a study of PD-1 blockade in classical Hodgkin lymphoma. Only in-frame clones appear in the TCRdb table, and some are missing; sequencing was by immunoSEQ multiplex PCR. The data show 6,000 to 9,500 clones, under 90% seen once. Following autologous stem cell transplantation, relapse occurred in every patient, and exposure to brentuximab vedotin varied. Material: peripheral blood mononuclear cells (PBMCs), obtained at baseline. The receptors come from a human donor with classical Hodgkin lymphoma.

This clone was recorded only once. The chain is built from TRBV5-6 and TRBJ2-3, with D uncertain. CDR3 size: 16 residues. V was trimmed by 0 bases and J by 2 bases, leaving 13 bases between them. Germline V lookup: CDR1 SGHDT, CDR2 YYEEEE. The CDR3 sequence: CASSLDPLRVTDTQYF. As DNA, the CDR3 is TGTGCCAGCAGCTTGGACCCGCTTAGGGTCACAGATACGCAGTATTTT. The variable domain in full, with the rest retrieved from reference TRBV5-6 and TRBJ2-3, is DAGVTQSPTHLIKTRGQQVTLRCSPKSGHDTVSWYQQALGQGPQFIFQYYEEEERQRGNFPDRFSGHQFPNYSSELNVNALLLGDSALYLCASSLDPLRVTDTQYFGPGTRLTVL.

The chain recombines TRBV7-2 with TRBJ2-7; perhaps TRBD1 as D (5 bases). The CDR3 covers 14 residues. Trimming removed 3 bases at V and 5 bases at J, with 14 bases between. Germline CDR1 is SGHTA and CDR2 is FQGNSA. CDR3 region: CASSLSRDQDEQYF. In nucleotides, the CDR3 is TGTGCCAGCAGCTTGTCCAGGGATCAAGACGAGCAGTACTTC.

The chain carries TRBV5-1 and TRBJ2-2, with TRBD2 identical over 11 bases. V shed 4 bases, J shed 2 bases, and the junction held 4 bases outside the gene matches. CDR1 and CDR2 from the germline V gene are SGHRS and YFSETQ. The CDR3 length is 16 residues. The CDR3 bases are TGCGCCAGCAGCCCCAGACTAGCGGGAAACACCGGGGAGCTGTTTTTT. The encoded protein is CASSPRLAGNTGELFF.

This CDR3 is CASSLASSGSTQTQYF. The CDR3 nucleotides read TGTGCCAGCAGCTTAGCCAGTAGCGGGAGTACGCAGACCCAGTACTTC. The chain has TRBV7-8 and TRBJ2-5, with 9 bases aligning to TRBD2. J gave up 6 bases and V 0 bases, and 8 bases lay outside the gene matches. This CDR3 comprises 16 residues. Germline V CDR1 and CDR2: SGHVS, FQNEAQ.

CDR3 protein: CASQRTSGNTIYF. DNA for the CDR3: TGTGCCAGCCAGAGGACTTCTGGAAACACCATATATTTT. The V and J genes are TRBV9 and TRBJ1-3; no reliable D call. CDR1 and CDR2 (germline): SGDLS, YYNGEE. The length of the CDR3 is 13 residues. Trimming left V 7 bases short and J 1 base short, with 9 bases between.

The rearrangement joins TRBV27 to TRBJ2-7; 13 nucleotides line up with TRBD2. There are 19 residues in the CDR3. V lost 5 bases and J lost 2; bases outside the gene matches: 15. Looked up from germline, CDR1 is MNHEY and CDR2 is SMNVEV (reference sequence). The CDR3 protein is CASSPPVTSGGTVTYEQYF. Written as DNA, the CDR3 is TGTGCCAGCAGTCCGCCCGTGACTAGCGGGGGGACGGTGACCTACGAGCAGTACTTC.

The sample holds one count of this clone. The V call is TRBV6-6, the J call TRBJ2-7; D is uncertain. The CDR3 runs 11 residues. V dropped 10 bases and J dropped 0 bases, with 7 bases sitting between them. Germline V gene data show CDR1 as MNHNY and CDR2 as SVGAGI (reference sequence). The CDR3, as DNA: TGTGCCACGGTGCACTCCTACGAGCAGTACTTC. Translating gives CATVHSYEQYF.

The chain couples TRBV9 to TRBJ2-5, with TRBD2 matching 7 bases. The CDR3 is 15 amino acids. V was pared by 4 bases and J by 5 bases, with 11 bases of the junction left unmatched. Germline V gene sequence: CDR1 SGDLS, CDR2 YYNGEE. CDR3 nucleotides: TGTGCCAGCAGCCTGATGTCGGTCGGGGGGGAGACCCAGTACTTC. Protein sequence: CASSLMSVGGETQYF.

The chain has TRBV18 and TRBJ2-7; D not certain. The germline V and J ends were trimmed by 6 bases and 3 bases, with 6 bases remaining between them. Germline loops: CDR1 KGHSH, CDR2 LQKENI. The length of the CDR3 is 11 residues. This chain's CDR3 is CASSRSYEQYF. Written as DNA, the CDR3 is TGTGCCAGCTCGAGGAGCTACGAGCAGTACTTC.

The chain joins TRBV4-1 to TRBJ1-2, with 8 positions matching TRBD1. The V gene's germline CDR1 is MGHRA and CDR2 YSYEKL. The CDR3 sequence is 15 residues long. Trimming removed 0 bases from V and 4 bases from J; junction bases left unmatched: 4. CDR3 protein: CASSQERTGSYGYTF. CDR3 DNA: TGCGCCAGCAGCCAAGAACGGACAGGGTCCTATGGCTACACCTTC.

This chain uses TRBV28 with TRBJ2-2, with D hard to call. The V end lost 3 bases, the J end lost 3 bases, and 8 bases lay between the germline ends. The CDR3 sequence is 14 residues long. Germline CDR1 is MDHEN and CDR2 is SYDVKM. The CDR3 is CASSLGLYTGELFF. The CDR3 DNA reads as TGTGCCAGCAGTTTGGGTCTCTACACCGGGGAGCTGTTTTTT.

The chain employs TRBV5-1 and TRBJ2-2; 7 bases map to TRBD1. This CDR3 has 16 residues. From germline, CDR1 is SGHRS and CDR2 YFSETQ. The V gene end was trimmed by 4 bases and the J gene end by 3 bases; junction bases not matched to a gene: 9. CDR3 bases: TGCGCCAGCAGCCCGAGTGGGGACAGATACACCGGGGAGCTGTTTTTT. Translated: CASSPSGDRYTGELFF. Drawing the rest from reference TRBV5-1 and TRBJ2-2, the complete variable domain is KAGVTQTPRYLIKTRGQQVTLSCSPISGHRSVSWYQQTPGQGLQFLFEYFSETQRNKGNFPGRFSGRQFSNSRSEMNVSTLELGDSALYLCASSPSGDRYTGELFFGEGSRLTVL.

The chain employs TRBV10-3 and TRBJ2-3, with a possible D match to TRBD2 (7 bases). Germline CDR1 ENHRY, CDR2 SYGVKD. Between the trimmed V and J ends, which lost 5 bases and 6 bases, there was a span of 18 bases. The CDR3 loop spans 15 amino acids. The CDR3 spells CAISLDGGPWDTQYF. CDR3 coding DNA: TGTGCCATCAGTTTGGACGGGGGGCCATGGGATACGCAGTATTTT.

The CDR3 bases are TGTGCCAGCAGTGGAGAGACTTCCTCCTACGAGCAGTACTTC. This translates into CASSGETSSYEQYF. This chain uses TRBV2 with TRBJ2-7; D unresolved. The germline V gene has CDR1 SNHLY and CDR2 FYNNEI. CDR3 length: 14 residues. V dropped 4 bases and J dropped 0 bases, with 10 bases sitting between them.

The chain combines TRBV6-4 with TRBJ1-5; D possibly corresponds to TRBD1 (6 bases). Deletions cut 5 bases from V and 4 bases from J, with 30 bases between. Germline assignment: CDR1 MRHNA and CDR2 SNTAGT. This CDR3 region has 20 residues. The CDR3 spells CASSPKSHPQAYRANQPQHF. The CDR3 coding sequence is TGTGCCAGCAGTCCGAAGTCACATCCCCAGGCCTACAGGGCAAATCAGCCCCAGCATTTT.

This chain links TRBV18 with TRBJ2-3; 8 nucleotides agree with TRBD2. J lost 2 bases, V lost 2 bases, and 6 bases had no gene match. This CDR3 is 16 amino acids long. Germline CDR1 and CDR2: KGHSH and LQKENI. CDR3 loop: CASSPGAGVFTDTQYF. The CDR3 region has the DNA TGTGCCAGCTCACCAGGAGCGGGAGTGTTCACAGATACGCAGTATTTT.

The chain combines TRBV7-3 with TRBJ2-2, with D tentatively TRBD2 (5 bases). The germline gives CDR1 SGHTA, CDR2 FQGTGA. V lost 3 bases and J 1 base, leaving 9 bases between the germline ends. This CDR3 has 15 residues. The CDR3 region is CASSFWELNTGELFF. DNA for the CDR3: TGTGCCAGCAGCTTTTGGGAGCTGAACACCGGGGAGCTGTTTTTT.

The gene calls are TRBV6-1 and TRBJ1-2; no clear D gene. CDR1 is MNHNS, CDR2 SASEGT, per germline. CDR3 length: 14 residues. With 0 bases removed from V and 8 bases from J, the gap between germline ends came to 13 bases. CDR3 DNA sequence: TGTGCCAGCAGTGAAGCGAACAACTACCGAGGCTACACCTTC. Translated, it gives CASSEANNYRGYTF.

V and J are TRBV5-8 and TRBJ2-7; 8 bases are shared with TRBD1. Germline CDR1 SGHTS, CDR2 YDEGEE. The CDR3 is 15 amino acids. The V gene end was trimmed by 2 bases and the J gene end by 7 bases; junction bases not matched to a gene: 11. As DNA, the CDR3 is TGTGCCAGCAGCTTAAGGGACAGGTCACTGAGGGAGCAGTACTTC. Its protein product is CASSLRDRSLREQYF.

The CDR3 reads CATTGPMNTEAFF. The DNA for the CDR3 is TGTGCCACCACGGGACCCATGAACACTGAAGCTTTCTTT. The V gene is TRBV5-4, the J gene TRBJ1-1, with D possibly TRBD1 on 5 matching bases. CDR3 length equals 13 residues. Trimming took off 9 bases at V and 0 bases at J, with 12 bases between the two ends. CDR1 is SGHNT, CDR2 YYREEE, per germline (reference sequence).

The chain is built from TRBV27 and TRBJ1-2; TRBD1 agrees at 8 bases. The CDR3 loop spans 15 amino acids. CDR1 and CDR2 from the germline V gene are MNHEY and SMNVEV (reference sequence). V lost 5 bases to trimming and J lost 2 bases; unmatched junction nucleotides: 7. For the CDR3, the DNA is TGTGCCAGCAGTGAGTGGACAGGGAGGAACTATGGCTACACCTTC. This codes for CASSEWTGRNYGYTF.

This clone was found a few times. The rearrangement uses TRBV9 and TRBJ1-2; D uncertain. The V and J ends lost 3 bases and 5 bases respectively, with 20 bases between them. The CDR3 runs 16 residues. Germline V gene sequence: CDR1 SGDLS, CDR2 YYNGEE. The DNA of the CDR3 is TGTGCCAGCAGCGCCCAGACAACTCGCTCACTTTATGGCTACACCTTC. Its translation is CASSAQTTRSLYGYTF.

This chain joins TRBV9 and TRBJ1-3; D not resolved. Germline CDR1 reads SGDLS; CDR2 reads YYNGEE. The CDR3 is 14 residues long. Deletions cut 0 bases from V and 2 bases from J, with 6 bases between. CDR3 bases: TGTGCCAGCAGCGTAGGGGTCCCTGGAAACACCATATATTTT. It codes for CASSVGVPGNTIYF.

V is TRBV30 and J is TRBJ1-1; no reliable D call. The V end lost 3 bases, the J end lost 1 base, and 9 bases lay between the germline ends. Germline CDR1 and CDR2: GTSNPN and SVGIG (reference sequence). The CDR3 loop spans 13 amino acids. In DNA form, the CDR3 reads TGTGCCTGGAGGAGGGAGCCGAACACTGAAGCTTTCTTT. Translating gives CAWRREPNTEAFF.

This clone has more than one count but fewer than ten. The chain couples TRBV6-1 to TRBJ2-5; D is undetermined. V was shortened by 5 bases and J by 1 base, with 5 bases between the two germline ends. CDR3 length: 12 residues. In germline, CDR1 is MNHNS, CDR2 SASEGT. DNA of the CDR3: TGTGCCAGCAGTCCCCTCCAAGAGACCCAGTACTTC. It specifies CASSPLQETQYF.

The chain joins TRBV12-5 to TRBJ2-1, with 12 bases lining up with TRBD1. The CDR3 has 20 amino acids. After removal of 4 bases from V and 2 bases from J, the junction contained 15 bases not matched to a gene. CDR1 and CDR2 (germline): LGHNT, FRNRAP. The CDR3 DNA is TGTGCTAGTGGTTCGGTCCAGGGGACAGGGGGCTATAACACCTACAATGAGCAGTTCTTC. Protein: CASGSVQGTGGYNTYNEQFF. Supplemented by reference TRBV12-5 and TRBJ2-1, the full variable domain reads DARVTQTPRHKVTEMGQEVTMRCQPILGHNTVFWYRQTMMQGLELLAYFRNRAPLDDSGMPKDRFSAEMPDATLATLKIQPSEPRDSAVYFCASGSVQGTGGYNTYNEQFFGPGTRLTVL.

This clone has a single count. The chain employs TRBV9 and TRBJ2-5, with 8 bases fitting TRBD1. V gave up 3 bases and J gave up 5 bases; unmatched junction bases: 12. CDR3 length equals 16 residues. Per the germline V gene, CDR1 is SGDLS and CDR2 is YYNGEE. In nucleotides, the CDR3 is TGTGCCAGCAGCGGAGGTGGGGGACAGGCTACTGAGACCCAGTACTTC. This codes for CASSGGGGQATETQYF.

CDR3 loop: CASSYQVDQPQHF. The CDR3 DNA sequence: TGTGCCAGCAGTTACCAGGTGGATCAGCCCCAGCATTTT. The V call is TRBV6-9, the J call TRBJ1-5; D is unclear. The V gene's germline CDR1 is MNHGY and CDR2 SVAAGI. The CDR3 loop spans 13 amino acids. V lost 3 bases, J lost 5 bases, and 8 bases lay in between.

The chain has TRBV5-1 and TRBJ1-5; 10 bases line up with TRBD1. Trimming at V came to 4 bases and at J to 4 bases, leaving 8 bases not matched to a gene. CDR1 is SGHRS, CDR2 YFSETQ, per germline. The CDR3 sequence is 16 residues long. The DNA for the CDR3 is TGCGCCAGCAGCCCCACACCGGGACAGGGGAATCAGCCCCAGCATTTT. It yields the protein CASSPTPGQGNQPQHF.

The rearrangement links TRBV9 to TRBJ2-3; the D gene could be TRBD1 or TRBD2 (5 bases each). The CDR3 contains 14 residues. Germline CDR1 is SGDLS and CDR2 is YYNGEE. V lost 0 bases and J lost 1, with 6 bases in between. The CDR3 DNA follows: TGTGCCAGCAGCGTAGCGGGACGCACAGATACGCAGTATTTT. Translated, it gives CASSVAGRTDTQYF. The whole variable domain, filled in from reference TRBV9 and TRBJ2-3, reads DSGVTQTPKHLITATGQRVTLRCSPRSGDLSVYWYQQSLDQGLQFLIQYYNGEERAKGNILERFSAQQFPDLHSELNLSSLELGDSALYFCASSVAGRTDTQYFGPGTRLTVL.